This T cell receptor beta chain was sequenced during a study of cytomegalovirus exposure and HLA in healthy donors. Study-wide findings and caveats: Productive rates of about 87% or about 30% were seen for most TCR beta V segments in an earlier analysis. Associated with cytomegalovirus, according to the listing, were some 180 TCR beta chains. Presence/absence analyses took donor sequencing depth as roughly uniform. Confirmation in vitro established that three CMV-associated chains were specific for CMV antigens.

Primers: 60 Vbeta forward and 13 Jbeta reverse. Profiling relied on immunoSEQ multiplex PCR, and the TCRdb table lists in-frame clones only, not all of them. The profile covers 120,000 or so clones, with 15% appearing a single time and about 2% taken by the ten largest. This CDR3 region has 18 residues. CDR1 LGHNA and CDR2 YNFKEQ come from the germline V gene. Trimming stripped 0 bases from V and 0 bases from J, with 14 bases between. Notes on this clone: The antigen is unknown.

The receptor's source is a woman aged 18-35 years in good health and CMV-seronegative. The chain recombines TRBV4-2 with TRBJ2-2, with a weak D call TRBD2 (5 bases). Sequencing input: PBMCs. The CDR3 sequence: CASSQEISSGANTGELFF. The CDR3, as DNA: TGTGCCAGCAGCCAAGAAATCAGCAGCGGAGCGAACACCGGGGAGCTGTTTTTT.